The rows below give T cell receptor beta chains drawn from one sample of a study of OX40 agonist ivuxolimab in advanced cancers. Assay used: immunoSEQ multiplex PCR; TCRdb lists only in-frame clones, some missing. Among more than 7,000 clones listed, 88% were seen once. The sequencing here drew on CD4+ or CD8+ T cells sorted from blood, taken in a trial of the OX40 agonist ivuxolimab. Source of these receptors: an adult with an advanced solid tumor such as melanoma, head and neck, liver or kidney cancer. CDR3s include the opening cysteine and the closing phenylalanine or tryptophan. Fields, in order: CDR3 DNA, CDR3 protein, J gene, clone size, D gene, V gene. A D gene is named only where the DNA matches it firmly. Rows may omit the clone size; those that give it use once, few, many or a size class.

cdr3_nt: TGTGCCAGCAGCTTCGTAAGCTCCTACAATGAGCAGTTCTTC
cdr3_aa: CASSFVSSYNEQFF
j_call: TRBJ2-1
clone_size: once
d_call: .
v_call: TRBV27

cdr3_nt: TGTGCCAGAGCGGCCCCGGGGGGATCCTACAATGAGCAGTTCTTC
cdr3_aa: CARAAPGGSYNEQFF
j_call: TRBJ2-1
clone_size: .
d_call: TRBD2
v_call: TRBV2

cdr3_nt: TGTGCCACCCGAGCTGCAACTAATGAAAAACTGTTTTTT
cdr3_aa: CATRAATNEKLFF
j_call: TRBJ1-4
clone_size: .
d_call: .
v_call: TRBV19

cdr3_nt: TGTGCCAGCAGCTTGGCGGGGCAGGGGTACGAGCAGTACTTC
cdr3_aa: CASSLAGQGYEQYF
j_call: TRBJ2-7
clone_size: .
d_call: .
v_call: TRBV5-6

cdr3_nt: TGTGCCAGTAGTATAGGAAGGGAGGGGGCGAAGTCCTACGAGCAGTACTTC
cdr3_aa: CASSIGREGAKSYEQYF
j_call: TRBJ2-7
clone_size: .
d_call: .
v_call: TRBV19

cdr3_nt: TGTGCCAGCAGTTTAAACGGTTTCTCCTACGAGCAGTACTTC
cdr3_aa: CASSLNGFSYEQYF
j_call: TRBJ2-7
clone_size: .
d_call: .
v_call: TRBV27

cdr3_nt: TGTGCCAGCAGCGTTCGGGAACCTAGCACAGATACGCAGTATTTT
cdr3_aa: CASSVREPSTDTQYF
j_call: TRBJ2-3
clone_size: once
d_call: .
v_call: TRBV9

cdr3_nt: TGTGCCAGCAGCTTGGACAGGACGTACACAGATACGCAGTATTTT
cdr3_aa: CASSLDRTYTDTQYF
j_call: TRBJ2-3
clone_size: .
d_call: TRBD1
v_call: TRBV6-5

cdr3_nt: TGCAGCGTTCTGGACAGGGGGTCCATTAGCGGGGAGCTGTTTTTT
cdr3_aa: CSVLDRGSISGELFF
j_call: TRBJ2-2
clone_size: .
d_call: TRBD1
v_call: TRBV29-1

cdr3_nt: TGTGCCATCAGTGAACAGCGAGGCACAGATACGCAGTATTTT
cdr3_aa: CAISEQRGTDTQYF
j_call: TRBJ2-3
clone_size: .
d_call: .
v_call: TRBV10-3

cdr3_nt: TGTGCCAGCAGCTCCCGGTTGGGGAACACCGGGGAGCTGTTTTTT
cdr3_aa: CASSSRLGNTGELFF
j_call: TRBJ2-2
clone_size: .
d_call: .
v_call: TRBV5-4

cdr3_nt: TGCGCCAGCACCGGGGGGGTGGGCGAGCAGTACTTC
cdr3_aa: CASTGGVGEQYF
j_call: TRBJ2-7
clone_size: .
d_call: TRBD2
v_call: TRBV4-1

cdr3_nt: TGCGCCAGCAGCTTGGTGGGCTGGGGGCAGGGGGCAGATACGCAGTATTTT
cdr3_aa: CASSLVGWGQGADTQYF
j_call: TRBJ2-3
clone_size: .
d_call: TRBD1
v_call: TRBV5-1

cdr3_nt: TGTGCCAGCAGCTCCCCCGGGACATGGGAGACCCAGTACTTC
cdr3_aa: CASSSPGTWETQYF
j_call: TRBJ2-5
clone_size: .
d_call: .
v_call: TRBV13

cdr3_nt: TGTGCCAGCTCACCAGATGGGGGAACTGAAGCTTTCTTT
cdr3_aa: CASSPDGGTEAFF
j_call: TRBJ1-1
clone_size: .
d_call: .
v_call: TRBV18

cdr3_nt: TGCGCCAGCAGCTTCGGCCTGGGGTACGAGCAGTACTTC
cdr3_aa: CASSFGLGYEQYF
j_call: TRBJ2-7
clone_size: .
d_call: .
v_call: TRBV5-1

cdr3_nt: TGTGCCAGCAGCCAAGTTTCTAATGAAAAACTGTTTTTT
cdr3_aa: CASSQVSNEKLFF
j_call: TRBJ1-4
clone_size: .
d_call: .
v_call: TRBV14

cdr3_nt: TGTGCCATCCGGGACAGGGGGATAGAGACCCAGTACTTC
cdr3_aa: CAIRDRGIETQYF
j_call: TRBJ2-5
clone_size: .
d_call: TRBD1
v_call: TRBV6-6

cdr3_nt: TGTGCCAGCAGTGAACTGGGAACTAGAGCAGATACGCAGTATTTT
cdr3_aa: CASSELGTRADTQYF
j_call: TRBJ2-3
clone_size: .
d_call: .
v_call: TRBV6-4

cdr3_nt: TGTGCCAGCAGCTTGGTTGGCAGCGGGGGGAATACGCAGTATTTT
cdr3_aa: CASSLVGSGGNTQYF
j_call: TRBJ2-3
clone_size: .
d_call: TRBD2
v_call: TRBV5-6

cdr3_nt: TGTGCCAGCAGCGTAGGCTTGGGTTCAACAGATACGCAGTATTTT
cdr3_aa: CASSVGLGSTDTQYF
j_call: TRBJ2-3
clone_size: .
d_call: .
v_call: TRBV9

cdr3_nt: TGTGCTAGTGGTCAGGGGGAGGGGGTCGTGGAGACCCAGTACTTC
cdr3_aa: CASGQGEGVVETQYF
j_call: TRBJ2-5
clone_size: .
d_call: .
v_call: TRBV12-5

cdr3_nt: TGCGCCAGCAGTGAGCTGGGACAGGGTTACAATGAGCAGTTCTTC
cdr3_aa: CASSELGQGYNEQFF
j_call: TRBJ2-1
clone_size: .
d_call: TRBD1
v_call: TRBV10-1

cdr3_nt: TGTGCCAGCAGCCGACTTAGTAGAGAGACCCAGTACTTC
cdr3_aa: CASSRLSRETQYF
j_call: TRBJ2-5
clone_size: .
d_call: .
v_call: TRBV7-9

cdr3_nt: TGTGCCAGCAGCCCGAACAGGGGGCTGGGGAATGAGCAGTTCTTC
cdr3_aa: CASSPNRGLGNEQFF
j_call: TRBJ2-1
clone_size: .
d_call: TRBD1
v_call: TRBV7-9

cdr3_nt: TGTGCCAGCAGTTGGGGGACAGGGTACGAGCAGTACTTC
cdr3_aa: CASSWGTGYEQYF
j_call: TRBJ2-7
clone_size: .
d_call: TRBD1
v_call: TRBV27

cdr3_nt: TGTGCCAGTAGTATAGCTACTAGGAGCTACAATGAGCAGTTCTTC
cdr3_aa: CASSIATRSYNEQFF
j_call: TRBJ2-1
clone_size: .
d_call: .
v_call: TRBV19

cdr3_nt: TGCGCCAGCAGCCAAGAAGAGGGCGGGACCTCCTATAATTCACCCCTCCACTTT
cdr3_aa: CASSQEEGGTSYNSPLHF
j_call: TRBJ1-6
clone_size: few
d_call: .
v_call: TRBV4-1

cdr3_nt: TGTGCCAGCAGCTTGGGAGGGGATGGCCTGACTAATGAAAAACTGTTTTTT
cdr3_aa: CASSLGGDGLTNEKLFF
j_call: TRBJ1-4
clone_size: .
d_call: .
v_call: TRBV11-2

cdr3_nt: TGTGCCAGCAGTTTAAGGGGGGCCTACGAGCAGTACTTC
cdr3_aa: CASSLRGAYEQYF
j_call: TRBJ2-7
clone_size: .
d_call: .
v_call: TRBV27

cdr3_nt: TGCGCCAGCAGCTTGGAGGTTCAAGCGGGGGGTCACGTCCCATTCACAGATACGCAGTATTTT
cdr3_aa: CASSLEVQAGGHVPFTDTQYF
j_call: TRBJ2-3
clone_size: .
d_call: TRBD2
v_call: TRBV5-1

cdr3_nt: TGTGCCAGCAGCCCCCCTGTGGGACATCATGCCTACGAGCAGTACTTC
cdr3_aa: CASSPPVGHHAYEQYF
j_call: TRBJ2-7
clone_size: .
d_call: .
v_call: TRBV7-8

cdr3_nt: TGTGCCAGCAGCTTGGATTGGGGAGGAGGTTACAATGAGCAGTTCTTC
cdr3_aa: CASSLDWGGGYNEQFF
j_call: TRBJ2-1
clone_size: .
d_call: .
v_call: TRBV7-6

cdr3_nt: TGTGCCAGCAGTTCCGGGCTGACAGGGGCCTTAAGCAATCAGCCCCAGCATTTT
cdr3_aa: CASSSGLTGALSNQPQHF
j_call: TRBJ1-5
clone_size: .
d_call: TRBD1
v_call: TRBV28

cdr3_nt: TGTGCCAGCAGTACAGAGACTAACTATGGCTACACCTTC
cdr3_aa: CASSTETNYGYTF
j_call: TRBJ1-2
clone_size: once
d_call: .
v_call: TRBV6-4

cdr3_nt: TGTGCCAGCAGCTTAGTGGGTAACGACTACAATGAGCAGTTCTTC
cdr3_aa: CASSLVGNDYNEQFF
j_call: TRBJ2-1
clone_size: .
d_call: .
v_call: TRBV7-9

cdr3_nt: TGTGCCAGCAGCTTAGATCCAGGGAGAAGGGCAACTAATGAAAAACTGTTTTTT
cdr3_aa: CASSLDPGRRATNEKLFF
j_call: TRBJ1-4
clone_size: .
d_call: .
v_call: TRBV13

cdr3_nt: TGTGCCAGCAGTTTGGTTTTCACCGGGGAGCTGTTTTTT
cdr3_aa: CASSLVFTGELFF
j_call: TRBJ2-2
clone_size: .
d_call: .
v_call: TRBV28

cdr3_nt: TGTGCCAGCAGCCCTGGACTAGCGGGGATAACAGATACGCAGTATTTT
cdr3_aa: CASSPGLAGITDTQYF
j_call: TRBJ2-3
clone_size: .
d_call: TRBD2
v_call: TRBV27

cdr3_nt: TGTGCCAGCTCACCAAGACAGGGATTCGGGGAGCTGTTTTTT
cdr3_aa: CASSPRQGFGELFF
j_call: TRBJ2-2
clone_size: .
d_call: TRBD1
v_call: TRBV18

cdr3_nt: TGTGCCAGTAGTTCAGGGGGCGGGACTGAAGCTTTCTTT
cdr3_aa: CASSSGGGTEAFF
j_call: TRBJ1-1
clone_size: .
d_call: TRBD1
v_call: TRBV19

cdr3_nt: TGTGCCAGCAGGATACAGGGGGGTACGGGAGCTTTCTTT
cdr3_aa: CASRIQGGTGAFF
j_call: TRBJ1-1
clone_size: .
d_call: TRBD1
v_call: TRBV27

cdr3_nt: TGTGCCAGCAGCGAAACAGGATACAATCAGCCCCAGCATTTT
cdr3_aa: CASSETGYNQPQHF
j_call: TRBJ1-5
clone_size: .
d_call: .
v_call: TRBV11-1

cdr3_nt: TGTGCCAGCAGTTACTCGGGCCACTACGAGCAGTACTTC
cdr3_aa: CASSYSGHYEQYF
j_call: TRBJ2-7
clone_size: .
d_call: .
v_call: TRBV6-5

cdr3_nt: TGTGCCAGCAGTCCTAGCGGGGGTGTCTACGAGCAGTACTTC
cdr3_aa: CASSPSGGVYEQYF
j_call: TRBJ2-7
clone_size: .
d_call: TRBD2
v_call: TRBV27

cdr3_nt: TGCGCCAGCAGCCAAGAAGGGGCAGGGAAAGCTTTCTTT
cdr3_aa: CASSQEGAGKAFF
j_call: TRBJ1-1
clone_size: few
d_call: .
v_call: TRBV4-1

cdr3_nt: TGTGCCAGCAGAAAGGGGTACACTGAAGCTTTCTTT
cdr3_aa: CASRKGYTEAFF
j_call: TRBJ1-1
clone_size: .
d_call: .
v_call: TRBV7-9

cdr3_nt: TGTGCCAGTAGTCCCCGGGACAGGGTCTCTGGGGCCAACGTCCTGACTTTC
cdr3_aa: CASSPRDRVSGANVLTF
j_call: TRBJ2-6
clone_size: .
d_call: TRBD1
v_call: TRBV19

cdr3_nt: TGTGCCTGGAGAGGGCAGGGGATCCTCTCTGGGGCCAACGTCCTGACTTTC
cdr3_aa: CAWRGQGILSGANVLTF
j_call: TRBJ2-6
clone_size: once
d_call: .
v_call: TRBV30

cdr3_nt: TGCGCCAGCAGTCCATCCGACAGGCCGCCTTTT
cdr3_aa: CASSPSDRPPF
j_call: TRBJ1-1
clone_size: .
d_call: .
v_call: TRBV23-1

cdr3_nt: TGTGCCATCAGTGAGGACGAATACGAGCAGTACTTC
cdr3_aa: CAISEDEYEQYF
j_call: TRBJ2-7
clone_size: .
d_call: .
v_call: TRBV10-3

cdr3_nt: TGCGCCAGCAGACTAGCGGGGAGCTCCTACAATGAGCAGTTCTTC
cdr3_aa: CASRLAGSSYNEQFF
j_call: TRBJ2-1
clone_size: .
d_call: TRBD2
v_call: TRBV5-1

cdr3_nt: TGCAGCGTTGATCGGGGGGGCCTCTATGGCTACACCTTC
cdr3_aa: CSVDRGGLYGYTF
j_call: TRBJ1-2
clone_size: .
d_call: .
v_call: TRBV29-1

cdr3_nt: TGCGCCAGCAGCCAACGGGACTCCCTGGGGACCGGGGAGCTGTTTTTT
cdr3_aa: CASSQRDSLGTGELFF
j_call: TRBJ2-2
clone_size: .
d_call: .
v_call: TRBV4-1

cdr3_nt: TGTGCCAGTAGTTGGGTCACCGGGGAGCTGTTTTTT
cdr3_aa: CASSWVTGELFF
j_call: TRBJ2-2
clone_size: .
d_call: .
v_call: TRBV19

cdr3_nt: TGTGCCAGCAGTGACTCCTTTAATGCGGGGGGTTCTTACAATGAGCAGTTCTTC
cdr3_aa: CASSDSFNAGGSYNEQFF
j_call: TRBJ2-1
clone_size: .
d_call: TRBD2
v_call: TRBV6-4

cdr3_nt: TGTGCCAGTAGTATGGGGACAGGTTCCTACGAGCAGTACTTC
cdr3_aa: CASSMGTGSYEQYF
j_call: TRBJ2-7
clone_size: .
d_call: TRBD1
v_call: TRBV19

cdr3_nt: TGTGCCAGCAGCTGGGGACAGGGGGCTACTGAAGCTTTCTTT
cdr3_aa: CASSWGQGATEAFF
j_call: TRBJ1-1
clone_size: .
d_call: TRBD1
v_call: TRBV27

cdr3_nt: TGTGCCAGCAGTCCTCAGTGGAAAGATACGCAGTATTTT
cdr3_aa: CASSPQWKDTQYF
j_call: TRBJ2-3
clone_size: .
d_call: .
v_call: TRBV6-8

cdr3_nt: TGTGCCAGCAGCTTAGCGGCCGTAGTCTCCTATAATTCACCCCTCCACTTT
cdr3_aa: CASSLAAVVSYNSPLHF
j_call: TRBJ1-6
clone_size: .
d_call: .
v_call: TRBV11-2